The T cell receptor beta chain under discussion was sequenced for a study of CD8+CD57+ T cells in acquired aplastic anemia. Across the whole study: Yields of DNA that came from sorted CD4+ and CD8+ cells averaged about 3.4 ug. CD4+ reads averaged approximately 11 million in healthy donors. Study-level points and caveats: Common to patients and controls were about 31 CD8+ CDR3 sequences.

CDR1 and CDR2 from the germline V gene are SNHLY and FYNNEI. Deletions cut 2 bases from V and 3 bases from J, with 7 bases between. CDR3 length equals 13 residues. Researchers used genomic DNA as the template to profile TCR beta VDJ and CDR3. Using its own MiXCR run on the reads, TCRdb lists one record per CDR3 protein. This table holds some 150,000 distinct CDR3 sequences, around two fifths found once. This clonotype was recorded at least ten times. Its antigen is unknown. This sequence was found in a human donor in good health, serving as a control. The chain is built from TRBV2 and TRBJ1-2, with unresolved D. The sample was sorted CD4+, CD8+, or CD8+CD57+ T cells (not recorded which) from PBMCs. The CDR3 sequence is CASSETRYYGYTF. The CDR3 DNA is TGTGCCAGCAGTGAAACGAGGTACTATGGCTACACCTTC.